The rows below give T cell receptor beta chains drawn from one sample of a study of regulatory T cells in long-lasting Graves disease. TCRdb processed the multiplex PCR reads anew with MiXCR; each CDR3 protein has one entry. The repertoire holds 360,000 or so distinct CDR3 sequences, with over 15% as singletons. These records were also assigned to another study, of T cells in Graves' hyperthyroidism and ophthalmopathy.

Sequenced material: peripheral blood mononuclear cells (PBMCs), taken at new diagnosis, from a patient treated with antithyroid drugs. The receptor source for this set is a middle-aged man with Graves disease. The CDR3 runs from the conserved cysteine through the conserved F or W. A D gene is named only where the DNA matches it firmly. For some rows the clone size is stated as once, few or many, or as a class when expanded; others skip it.

J gene: TRBJ1-1; D gene: -; clone size: many; V gene: TRBV20-1; CDR3 DNA: TGCAGTGCTAGCAACAACAGGGCCGTGGATATCGCTGAAGCTTTCTTT; CDR3 protein: CSASNNRAVDIAEAFF
J gene: TRBJ1-6; D gene: TRBD1; clone size: few; V gene: TRBV5-5; CDR3 DNA: TGTGCCAGCAGCTTGACAGGGGGCGAATCACCCCTCCACTTT; CDR3 protein: CASSLTGGESPLHF
J gene: TRBJ1-3; D gene: -; clone size: many; V gene: TRBV7-6; CDR3 DNA: TGTGCCAGCAGCTTTAGTCCTCCTTCGGGGTTGGTTGCTGGAAACACCATATATTTT; CDR3 protein: CASSFSPPSGLVAGNTIYF
J gene: TRBJ2-5; D gene: TRBD1; clone size: many; V gene: TRBV2; CDR3 DNA: TGTGCCACCCAGGGGGAGGAGACCCAGTACTTC; CDR3 protein: CATQGEETQYF
J gene: TRBJ2-1; D gene: TRBD2; clone size: few; V gene: TRBV27; CDR3 DNA: TGTGCCAGCAGTAGGCGGGGGGGCCGGTATGAGCAGTTCTTC; CDR3 protein: CASSRRGGRYEQFF
J gene: TRBJ2-3; D gene: TRBD1; clone size: -; V gene: TRBV7-9; CDR3 DNA: TGTGCCAGCAGACCGGGACAGGGTTTCGAAGATACGCAGTATTTT; CDR3 protein: CASRPGQGFEDTQYF
J gene: TRBJ2-7; D gene: TRBD1; clone size: -; V gene: TRBV19; CDR3 DNA: TGTGCCAGTAGTAGCACAGGGGGCTGGTACTTC; CDR3 protein: CASSSTGGWYF
J gene: TRBJ2-7; D gene: -; clone size: many; V gene: TRBV11-1; CDR3 DNA: TGTGCCAGCAGCACCACGTTTAATTCCTACGAGCAGTACTTC; CDR3 protein: CASSTTFNSYEQYF
J gene: TRBJ1-1; D gene: TRBD1; clone size: many; V gene: TRBV20-1; CDR3 DNA: TGCAGTGCTCCTACCCCGGGAGGGACAGTTGAAGCTTTCTTT; CDR3 protein: CSAPTPGGTVEAFF
J gene: TRBJ2-2; D gene: -; clone size: -; V gene: TRBV7-2; CDR3 DNA: TGTGCCAGCAGCTTAAATATAGGACCTACCGGGGAGCTGTTTTTT; CDR3 protein: CASSLNIGPTGELFF
J gene: TRBJ2-1; D gene: TRBD1; clone size: -; V gene: TRBV5-1; CDR3 DNA: TGCGCCAGCAGCCCGGGACAGGCCAGGGATGAGCAGTTCTTC; CDR3 protein: CASSPGQARDEQFF
J gene: TRBJ2-3; D gene: -; clone size: many; V gene: TRBV7-8; CDR3 DNA: TGTGCCAGCAGCACCGGGACGTACACAGATACGCAGTATTTT; CDR3 protein: CASSTGTYTDTQYF
J gene: TRBJ2-7; D gene: -; clone size: few; V gene: TRBV10-3; CDR3 DNA: TGTGCCACCAGTGAAGACCTAGGGAACTACGAGCAGTACTTC; CDR3 protein: CATSEDLGNYEQYF
J gene: TRBJ2-2; D gene: TRBD2; clone size: -; V gene: TRBV4-3; CDR3 DNA: TGCGCCAGCAGCCAAGAACCACTCTCTTCCGCGGGGGGCTACACCGGGGAGCTGTTTTTT; CDR3 protein: CASSQEPLSSAGGYTGELFF
J gene: TRBJ2-7; D gene: TRBD1; clone size: few; V gene: TRBV5-6; CDR3 DNA: TGTGCCAGCAGCTCCTGGACAGGCCATACCTACGAGCAGTACTTC; CDR3 protein: CASSSWTGHTYEQYF
J gene: TRBJ2-1; D gene: -; clone size: many; V gene: TRBV30; CDR3 DNA: TGTGCCTGGAGTGACGAAAGTAACAGGGCGAACAATGAGCAGTTCTTC; CDR3 protein: CAWSDESNRANNEQFF
J gene: TRBJ1-1; D gene: -; clone size: -; V gene: TRBV20-1; CDR3 DNA: TGCAGTGCCCCGGTGCAGCAGGACACTGAAGCTTTCTTT; CDR3 protein: CSAPVQQDTEAFF
J gene: TRBJ2-7; D gene: -; clone size: many; V gene: TRBV10-3; CDR3 DNA: TGTGCCATCAGTGAGACGGGTAGCTCCTACGAGCAGTACTTC; CDR3 protein: CAISETGSSYEQYF
J gene: TRBJ1-4; D gene: TRBD1; clone size: -; V gene: TRBV25-1; CDR3 DNA: TGTGCCAGCAGTGAAACGGGACAGGGGAATGAAAAACTGTTTTTT; CDR3 protein: CASSETGQGNEKLFF
J gene: TRBJ2-7; D gene: -; clone size: few; V gene: TRBV30; CDR3 DNA: TGTGCCTGGAGTGCCGACAGTTTTACCTCCTACGAGCAGTACTTC; CDR3 protein: CAWSADSFTSYEQYF
J gene: TRBJ2-1; D gene: -; clone size: many; V gene: TRBV11-2; CDR3 DNA: TGTGCCAGCAGCACCAGGACACGGACCTACAATGAGCAGTTCTTC; CDR3 protein: CASSTRTRTYNEQFF
J gene: TRBJ2-7; D gene: -; clone size: few; V gene: TRBV27; CDR3 DNA: TGTGCCAGCGGCCTTCTGGGGACCTACGAGCAGTACTTC; CDR3 protein: CASGLLGTYEQYF
J gene: TRBJ2-1; D gene: TRBD2; clone size: many; V gene: TRBV27; CDR3 DNA: TGTGCCAGCAGTTTATATTCGGGGGGGCCTTACAATGAGCAGTTCTTC; CDR3 protein: CASSLYSGGPYNEQFF
J gene: TRBJ1-5; D gene: -; clone size: few; V gene: TRBV2; CDR3 DNA: TGTGCCAGCACGGGCAGGGATTGGTACCAGCCCCAGCATTTT; CDR3 protein: CASTGRDWYQPQHF
J gene: TRBJ2-7; D gene: TRBD2; clone size: -; V gene: TRBV4-2; CDR3 DNA: TGTGCCAGCAGCCAAGATGGAATTAGCGGGGTCTCCTACGAGCAGTACTTC; CDR3 protein: CASSQDGISGVSYEQYF
J gene: TRBJ2-2; D gene: TRBD2; clone size: many; V gene: TRBV12-3/TRBV12-4; CDR3 DNA: TGTGCCAGCAGTTTGAATAGCGGGGGGGCCACCGGGGAGCTGTTTTTT; CDR3 protein: CASSLNSGGATGELFF
J gene: TRBJ1-5; D gene: -; clone size: many; V gene: TRBV7-4; CDR3 DNA: TGTGCCAGCAGCTTACAGCGAGGGACTCCCAGGCAGCCCCAGCATTTT; CDR3 protein: CASSLQRGTPRQPQHF
J gene: TRBJ1-2; D gene: TRBD1; clone size: many; V gene: TRBV3-1; CDR3 DNA: TGTGCCAGCAGCCAGACCTGGGACAGCTATGGCTACACCTTC; CDR3 protein: CASSQTWDSYGYTF
J gene: TRBJ1-4; D gene: TRBD1; clone size: few; V gene: TRBV20-1; CDR3 DNA: TGCAGTGCTTCGACAGGGGGAATAACTAATGAAAAACTGTTTTTT; CDR3 protein: CSASTGGITNEKLFF
J gene: TRBJ1-4; D gene: -; clone size: many; V gene: TRBV28; CDR3 DNA: TGTGCCAGCAGTTTATCTGTCAGTAGGGAAAAACTGTTTTTT; CDR3 protein: CASSLSVSREKLFF
J gene: TRBJ1-5; D gene: -; clone size: many; V gene: TRBV3-1; CDR3 DNA: TGTGCCAGCAGCCAAGCCCTACAGAATCAGCCCCAGCATTTT; CDR3 protein: CASSQALQNQPQHF
J gene: TRBJ2-5; D gene: -; clone size: -; V gene: TRBV7-3; CDR3 DNA: TGTGCCAGCAGCGTCTCGGGAAGCGGGACCCAGTACTTC; CDR3 protein: CASSVSGSGTQYF
J gene: TRBJ2-7; D gene: TRBD1; clone size: many; V gene: TRBV28; CDR3 DNA: TGTGCCAGCAGCCTGGGGACAGGCGAGCAGTACTTC; CDR3 protein: CASSLGTGEQYF
J gene: TRBJ2-5; D gene: -; clone size: many; V gene: TRBV2; CDR3 DNA: TGTGCCAGCAGTGGTTTGCTAGCACAAGAGACCCAGTACTTC; CDR3 protein: CASSGLLAQETQYF
J gene: TRBJ2-1; D gene: TRBD2; clone size: many; V gene: TRBV12-3/TRBV12-4; CDR3 DNA: TGTGCCAGCATTAGGAGGCCCAGCGGGGACCTGAGCTCCTACAATGAGCAGTTCTTC; CDR3 protein: CASIRRPSGDLSSYNEQFF
J gene: TRBJ2-1; D gene: -; clone size: -; V gene: TRBV24-1; CDR3 DNA: TGTGCCACCAGTGAGCCGGGACCCGCCTCCTACAATGAGCAGTTCTTC; CDR3 protein: CATSEPGPASYNEQFF
J gene: TRBJ2-2; D gene: -; clone size: few; V gene: TRBV18; CDR3 DNA: TGTGCCAGCTCACCCGACAGAACCGGGGAGCTGTTTTTT; CDR3 protein: CASSPDRTGELFF
J gene: TRBJ2-1; D gene: TRBD2; clone size: many; V gene: TRBV7-9; CDR3 DNA: TGTGCCAGCAGCTTAGCTTTAGCGGGGGGCAACAATGAGCAGTTCTTC; CDR3 protein: CASSLALAGGNNEQFF
J gene: TRBJ1-1; D gene: TRBD1; clone size: many; V gene: TRBV2; CDR3 DNA: TGTGCCAGCAGCCAACAGGGGGCGATGAACACTGAAGCTTTCTTT; CDR3 protein: CASSQQGAMNTEAFF
J gene: TRBJ2-7; D gene: -; clone size: few; V gene: TRBV28; CDR3 DNA: TGTGCCAGCAGCGCGCTAGGGGCGGGCTCCTACGAGCAGTACTTC; CDR3 protein: CASSALGAGSYEQYF
J gene: TRBJ2-7; D gene: TRBD2; clone size: few; V gene: TRBV18; CDR3 DNA: TGTGCCAGCTCACCAAGGGGAGCGGGGCTCCTACAAGAGCAGTACTTC; CDR3 protein: CASSPRGAGLLQEQYF
J gene: TRBJ2-2; D gene: -; clone size: many; V gene: TRBV7-2; CDR3 DNA: TGTGCCAGCAGCTCGACAGATACCGGGGAGCTGTTTTTT; CDR3 protein: CASSSTDTGELFF
J gene: TRBJ2-7; D gene: TRBD1; clone size: many; V gene: TRBV7-9; CDR3 DNA: TGTGCCAGCAGCTCCACAAGTCCGGGACAGGGCAGCTCCTACGAGCAGTACTTC; CDR3 protein: CASSSTSPGQGSSYEQYF
J gene: TRBJ2-2; D gene: -; clone size: few; V gene: TRBV4-1; CDR3 DNA: TGCGCCAGCAGCCAGACGGAAACCGGGGAGCTGTTTTTT; CDR3 protein: CASSQTETGELFF